The 4 T cell receptor beta chains in this list originate from one sample, sequenced in a study of CD8 T cells in ankylosing spondylitis. In TCRdb, the 5' RACE reads were re-called with MiXCR into one record per CDR3 protein. The table has about 200,000 distinct CDR3 sequences, over 10% seen once. Sequenced input: blood, either unsorted or a sorted T cell fraction (not recorded which). The origin of the receptors is a male donor with ankylosing spondylitis or in good health (not recorded which).

This clonotype was detected only a few times. Here the CDR3 reads CASSHTNTQGIYGYTF. DNA for the CDR3: TGTGCCAGCAGCCACACTAACACACAGGGTATCTATGGCTACACCTTC. The chain joins TRBV7-2 to TRBJ1-2; D is perhaps TRBD1 (6 bases). The germline CDR1 and CDR2 sequences are SGHTA and FQGNSA. Trimming took off 5 bases at V and 4 bases at J, with 20 bases between the two ends. The CDR3 loop spans 16 amino acids.

This rearrangement joins TRBV6-5 to TRBJ2-2, with D maybe TRBD2 (5 bases). Germline-derived CDR1 and CDR2 are MNHEY and SVGAGI. This CDR3 comprises 15 residues. The V gene lost 4 bases and the J gene lost 4 bases, with 13 bases spanning the gap. The CDR3 loop reads CASSSREHLTGELFF. The CDR3 coding sequence is TGTGCCAGCAGTTCCCGGGAACACCTCACCGGGGAGCTGTTTTTT.

The table lists this clonotype with many counts. The chain is built from TRBV10-3 and TRBJ1-5; TRBD1 aligns across 9 bases. This CDR3 region has 14 residues. The V gene's germline CDR1 is ENHRY and CDR2 SYGVKD. V lost 6 bases, J lost 5 bases, and 5 bases stayed unmatched. CDR3 DNA sequence: TGTGCCATCAGGGGGGACAGGGAGCATCAGCCCCAGCATTTT. Protein sequence: CAIRGDREHQPQHF.

The chain employs TRBV7-9 and TRBJ2-5; D is undetermined. This CDR3 has 13 residues. Germline CDR1 SEHNR, CDR2 FQNEAQ (reference sequence). V gave up 5 bases and J gave up 7 bases, with 14 bases separating them. The CDR3 bases are TGTGCCAGCAGCGCCCAGTTGTCCAGGACCCAGTACTTC. This translates into CASSAQLSRTQYF.